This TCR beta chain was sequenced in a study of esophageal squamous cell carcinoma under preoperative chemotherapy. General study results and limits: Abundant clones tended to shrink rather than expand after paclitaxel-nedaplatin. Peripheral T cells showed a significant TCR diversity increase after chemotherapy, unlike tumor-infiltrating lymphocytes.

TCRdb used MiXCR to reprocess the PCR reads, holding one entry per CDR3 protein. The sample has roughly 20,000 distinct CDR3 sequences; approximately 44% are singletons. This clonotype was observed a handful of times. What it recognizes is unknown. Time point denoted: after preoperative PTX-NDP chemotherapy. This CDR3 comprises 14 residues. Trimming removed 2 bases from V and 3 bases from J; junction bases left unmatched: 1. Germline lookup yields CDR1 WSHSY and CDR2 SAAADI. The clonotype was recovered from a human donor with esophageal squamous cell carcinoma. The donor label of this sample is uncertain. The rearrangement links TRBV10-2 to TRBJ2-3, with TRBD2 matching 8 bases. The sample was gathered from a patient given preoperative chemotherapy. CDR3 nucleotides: TGCGCCAGCAGTGAGGTAGCGGGAACAGATACGCAGTATTTT. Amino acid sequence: CASSEVAGTDTQYF.